Presented here are 2 T cell receptor beta chains from one specimen sequenced in a study of T cell changes during pregnancy in multiple sclerosis. Repertoires were generated with immunoSEQ multiplex PCR, while TCRdb's copy carries only in-frame clones and drops some. The sample consists of 50,000 or so clones, around 93% of them appearing once. The source was CD4+ T cells from peripheral blood mononuclear cells, collected after pregnancy. The receptors shown here come from a female donor with multiple sclerosis, enrolled in a pregnancy study.

The rearrangement uses TRBV5-1 and TRBJ2-5; 8 bases match TRBD1. The CDR3 has 15 residues. CDR1 and CDR2 from the germline V gene are SGHRS and YFSETQ. J was trimmed by 5 bases and V by 0 bases; bases with no gene match: 6. CDR3 coding DNA: TGCGCCAGCAGCTTGGCCCCAGGGGGCTTCGAGACCCAGTACTTC. This codes for CASSLAPGGFETQYF.

J is TRBJ1-5 and V is TRBV2; 8 nucleotides line up with TRBD1. CDR3 size: 15 residues. V lost 5 bases and J lost 6; bases outside the gene matches: 9. Germline CDR1 is SNHLY and CDR2 is FYNNEI. The CDR3 DNA reads TGTGCCAGCAGTCAGGACAGGGACCCCCTTCAGCCCCAGCATTTT. Its translation: CASSQDRDPLQPQHF.